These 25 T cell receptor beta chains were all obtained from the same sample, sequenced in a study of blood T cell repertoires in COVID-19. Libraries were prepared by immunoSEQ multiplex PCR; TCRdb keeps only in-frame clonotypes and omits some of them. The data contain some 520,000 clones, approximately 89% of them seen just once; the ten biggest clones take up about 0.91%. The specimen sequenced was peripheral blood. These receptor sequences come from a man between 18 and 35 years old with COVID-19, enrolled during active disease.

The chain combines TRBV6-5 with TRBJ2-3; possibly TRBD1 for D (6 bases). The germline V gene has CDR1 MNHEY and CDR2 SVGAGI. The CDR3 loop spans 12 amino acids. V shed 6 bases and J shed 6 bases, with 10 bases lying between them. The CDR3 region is CASRDRKDTQYF. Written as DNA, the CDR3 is TGTGCCAGCAGAGACAGGAAGGATACGCAGTATTTT.

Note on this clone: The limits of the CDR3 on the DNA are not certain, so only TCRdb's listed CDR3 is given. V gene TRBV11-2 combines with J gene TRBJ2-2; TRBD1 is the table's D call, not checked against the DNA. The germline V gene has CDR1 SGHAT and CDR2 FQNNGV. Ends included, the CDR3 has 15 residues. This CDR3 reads CASSSPRVGQGSCFF.

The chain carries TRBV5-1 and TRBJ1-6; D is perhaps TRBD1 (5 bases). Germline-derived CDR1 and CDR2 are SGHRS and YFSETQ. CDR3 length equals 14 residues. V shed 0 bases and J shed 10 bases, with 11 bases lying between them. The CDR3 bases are TGCGCCAGCAGCTTGGAGGGGCCTAGGTCACCCCTCCACTTT. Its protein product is CASSLEGPRSPLHF.

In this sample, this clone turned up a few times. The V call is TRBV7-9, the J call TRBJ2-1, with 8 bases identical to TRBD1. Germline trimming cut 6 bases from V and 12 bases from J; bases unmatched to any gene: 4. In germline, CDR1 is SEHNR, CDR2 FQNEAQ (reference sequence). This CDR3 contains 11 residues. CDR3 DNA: TGTGCCAGCAGTTCCGGGACAGGGCAGTTCTTC. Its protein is CASSSGTGQFF. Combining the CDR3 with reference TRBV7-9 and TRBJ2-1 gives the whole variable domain DTGVSQNPRHKITKRGQNVTFRCDPISEHNRLYWYRQTLGQGPEFLTYFQNEAQLEKSRLLSDRFSAERPKGSFSTLEIQRTEQGDSAMYLCASSSGTGQFFGPGTRLTVL.

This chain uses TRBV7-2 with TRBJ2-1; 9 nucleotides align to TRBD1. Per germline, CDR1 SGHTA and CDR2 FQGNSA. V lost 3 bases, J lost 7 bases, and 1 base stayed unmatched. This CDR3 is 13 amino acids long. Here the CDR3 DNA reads TGTGCCAGCAGCTTTGACAGGGGGAATGAGCAGTTCTTC. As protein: CASSFDRGNEQFF.

CDR3 nucleotide sequence: TGTGCCAGTAGTATTTCAGGGGGGAAGGACGAGCAGTACTTC. It specifies CASSISGGKDEQYF. The chain joins TRBV19 to TRBJ2-7; D is possibly TRBD1 (7 bases). From germline, CDR1 is LNHDA and CDR2 SQIVND (reference sequence). This CDR3 contains 14 residues. The V gene lost 3 bases and the J gene lost 5 bases, with 14 bases spanning the gap.

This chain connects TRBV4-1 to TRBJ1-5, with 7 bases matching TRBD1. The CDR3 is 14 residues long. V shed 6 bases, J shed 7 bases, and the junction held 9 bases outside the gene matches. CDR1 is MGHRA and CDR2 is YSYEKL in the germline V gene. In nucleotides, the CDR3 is TGCGCCAGCAGTATAGGACAGGTCAGGCAGCCCCAGCATTTT. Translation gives CASSIGQVRQPQHF.

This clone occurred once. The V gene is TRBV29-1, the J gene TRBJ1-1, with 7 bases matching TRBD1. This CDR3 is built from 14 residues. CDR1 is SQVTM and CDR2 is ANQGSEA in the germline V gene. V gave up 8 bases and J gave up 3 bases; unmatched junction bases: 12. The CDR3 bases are TGCAGCACCCATCGGACAGGCGTGGACACTGAAGCTTTCTTT. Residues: CSTHRTGVDTEAFF.

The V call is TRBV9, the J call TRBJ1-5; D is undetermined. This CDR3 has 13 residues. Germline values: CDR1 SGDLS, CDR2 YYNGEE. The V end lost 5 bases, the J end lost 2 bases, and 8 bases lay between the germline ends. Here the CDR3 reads CASSPEGNQPQHF. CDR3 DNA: TGTGCCAGCAGTCCTGAGGGCAATCAGCCCCAGCATTTT.

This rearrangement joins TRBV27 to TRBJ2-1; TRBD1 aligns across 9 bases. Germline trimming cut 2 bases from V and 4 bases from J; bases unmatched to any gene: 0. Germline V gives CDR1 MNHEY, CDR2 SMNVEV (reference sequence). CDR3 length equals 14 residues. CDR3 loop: CASSLGTGYNEQFF. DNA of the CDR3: TGTGCCAGCAGTTTAGGGACAGGGTACAATGAGCAGTTCTTC.

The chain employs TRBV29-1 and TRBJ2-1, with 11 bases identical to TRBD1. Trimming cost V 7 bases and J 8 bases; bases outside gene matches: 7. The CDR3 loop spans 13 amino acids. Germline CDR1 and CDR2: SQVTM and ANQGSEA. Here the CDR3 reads CSARDRGYDEQFF. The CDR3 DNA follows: TGCAGCGCACGGGACAGGGGGTATGATGAGCAGTTCTTC.

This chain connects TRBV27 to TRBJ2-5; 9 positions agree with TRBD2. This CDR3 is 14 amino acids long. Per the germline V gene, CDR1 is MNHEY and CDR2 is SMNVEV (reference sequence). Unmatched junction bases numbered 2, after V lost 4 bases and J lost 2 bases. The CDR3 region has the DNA TGTGCCAGCAGTTCGCGGGGGGGGCAAGAGACCCAGTACTTC. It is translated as CASSSRGGQETQYF.

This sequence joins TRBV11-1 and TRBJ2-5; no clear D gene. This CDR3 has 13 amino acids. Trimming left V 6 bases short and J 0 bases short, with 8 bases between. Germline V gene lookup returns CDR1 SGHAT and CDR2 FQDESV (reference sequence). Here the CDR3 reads CASSSHNQETQYF. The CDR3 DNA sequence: TGTGCCAGCAGTTCCCACAACCAAGAGACCCAGTACTTC. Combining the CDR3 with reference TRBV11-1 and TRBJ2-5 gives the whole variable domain EAEVAQSPRYKITEKSQAVAFWCDPISGHATLYWYRQILGQGPELLVQFQDESVVDDSQLPKDRFSAERLKGVDSTLKIQPAELGDSAMYLCASSSHNQETQYFGPGTRLLVL.

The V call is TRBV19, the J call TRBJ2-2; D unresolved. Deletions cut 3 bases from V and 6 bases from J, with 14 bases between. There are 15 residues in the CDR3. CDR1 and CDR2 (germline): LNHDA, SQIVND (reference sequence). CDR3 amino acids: CASSIVLDGAGELFF. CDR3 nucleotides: TGTGCCAGTAGTATTGTTTTGGATGGAGCCGGGGAGCTGTTTTTT.

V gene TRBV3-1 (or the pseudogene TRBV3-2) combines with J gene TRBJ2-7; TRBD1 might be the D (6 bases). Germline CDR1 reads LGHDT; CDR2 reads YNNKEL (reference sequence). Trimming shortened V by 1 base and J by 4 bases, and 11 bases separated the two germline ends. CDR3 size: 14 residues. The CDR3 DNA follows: TGTGCCAGCAGCCAAGCTCCAGGGGTGTACGAGCAGTACTTC. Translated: CASSQAPGVYEQYF.

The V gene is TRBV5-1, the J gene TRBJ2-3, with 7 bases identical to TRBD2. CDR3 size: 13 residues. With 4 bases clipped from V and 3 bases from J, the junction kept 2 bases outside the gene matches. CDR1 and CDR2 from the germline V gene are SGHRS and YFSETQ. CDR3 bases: TGCGCCAGCAGCCTGGGACTAACAGATACGCAGTATTTT. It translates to CASSLGLTDTQYF.

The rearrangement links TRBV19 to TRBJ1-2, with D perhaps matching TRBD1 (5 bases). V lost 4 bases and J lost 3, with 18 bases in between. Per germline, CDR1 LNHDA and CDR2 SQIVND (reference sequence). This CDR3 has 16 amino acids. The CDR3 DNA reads TGTGCCAGTAGTAATGACGGGACTCCACGACACTATGGCTACACCTTC. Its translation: CASSNDGTPRHYGYTF.

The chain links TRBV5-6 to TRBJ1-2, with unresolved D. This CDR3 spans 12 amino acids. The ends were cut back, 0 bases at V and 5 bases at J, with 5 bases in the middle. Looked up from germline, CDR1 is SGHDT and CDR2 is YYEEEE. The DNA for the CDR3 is TGTGCCAGCAGCTTGGAAGCTTATGGCTACACCTTC. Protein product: CASSLEAYGYTF.

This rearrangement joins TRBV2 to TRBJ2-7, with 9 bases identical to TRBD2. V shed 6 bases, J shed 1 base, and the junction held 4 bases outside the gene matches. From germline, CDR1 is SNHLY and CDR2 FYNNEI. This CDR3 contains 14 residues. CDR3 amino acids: CASRLTSGSYEQYF. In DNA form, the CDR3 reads TGTGCCAGCAGATTGACTAGCGGTTCCTACGAGCAGTACTTC.

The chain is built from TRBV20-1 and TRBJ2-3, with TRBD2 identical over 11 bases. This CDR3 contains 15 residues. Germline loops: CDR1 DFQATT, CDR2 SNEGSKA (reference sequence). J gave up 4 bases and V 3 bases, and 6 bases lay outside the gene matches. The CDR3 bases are TGCAGTGCTAGTAACGCACTAGCGGGAGCAGATACGCAGTATTTT. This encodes CSASNALAGADTQYF.

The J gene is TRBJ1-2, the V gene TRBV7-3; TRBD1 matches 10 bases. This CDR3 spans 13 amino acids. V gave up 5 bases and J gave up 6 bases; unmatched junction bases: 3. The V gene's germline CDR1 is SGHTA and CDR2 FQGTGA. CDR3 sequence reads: CASSTGQGNGYTF. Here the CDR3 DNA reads TGTGCCAGCAGCACGGGACAGGGGAATGGCTACACCTTC.

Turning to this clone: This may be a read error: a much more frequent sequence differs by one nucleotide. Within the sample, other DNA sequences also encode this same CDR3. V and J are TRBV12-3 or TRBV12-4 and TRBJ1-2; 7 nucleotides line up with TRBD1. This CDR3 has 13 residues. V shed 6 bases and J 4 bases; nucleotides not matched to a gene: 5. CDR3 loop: CASSPGTAYGYTF. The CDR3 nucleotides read TGTGCCAGCAGCCCCGGGACAGCCTATGGCTACACCTTC.

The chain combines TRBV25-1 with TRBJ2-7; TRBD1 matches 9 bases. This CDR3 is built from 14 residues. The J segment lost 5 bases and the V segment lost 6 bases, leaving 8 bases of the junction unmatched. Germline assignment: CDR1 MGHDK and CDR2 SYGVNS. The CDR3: CASRGRDRVHEQYF. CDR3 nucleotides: TGTGCCAGCAGGGGACGGGACAGGGTCCACGAGCAGTACTTC.

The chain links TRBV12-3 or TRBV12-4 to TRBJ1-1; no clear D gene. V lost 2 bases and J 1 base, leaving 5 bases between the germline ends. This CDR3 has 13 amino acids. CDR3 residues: CASSLNRNTEAFF. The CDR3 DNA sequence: TGTGCCAGCAGTTTAAACAGGAACACTGAAGCTTTCTTT.

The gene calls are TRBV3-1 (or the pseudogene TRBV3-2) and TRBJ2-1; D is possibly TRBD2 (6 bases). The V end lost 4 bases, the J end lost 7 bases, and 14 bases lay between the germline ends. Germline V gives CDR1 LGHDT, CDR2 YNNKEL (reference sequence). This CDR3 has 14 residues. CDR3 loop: CASSPLFSGNEQFF. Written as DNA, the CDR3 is TGTGCCAGCAGCCCCCTCTTTAGCGGAAATGAGCAGTTCTTC.